The entry below describes one T cell receptor beta chain. Its antigen is unidentified. Those who donated, Caucasian adults without exception, all lived in Nashville, Tennessee. These data are taken from a study of shared clonotypes between healthy human individuals. Study-wide results and limits: The study drew on few donors, limiting represented genetic and exposure-history diversity.

Some clones are missing from TCRdb's copy, which holds only in-frame ones; the method was immunoSEQ multiplex PCR. Counted here are about 1.5 million clones, approximately 98% occurring once; the ten biggest clones make up about 0.4%. This clonotype was obtained from a man aged 25 to 45 in good health. The sequencing input was naive CD4+ T cells sorted from blood. Subset defined: CD45RA+ positively selected.

The CDR3 DNA reads as TGTGCCAGCAGCGTAGACCCTAGCGGGAGTACTCGGGAGCTGTTTTTT. Its protein product is CASSVDPSGSTRELFF. The chain uses TRBV9 and TRBJ2-2, with 10 nucleotides matching TRBD2. The V and J ends lost 0 bases and 9 bases, in that order; junction bases with no gene match: 8. CDR3 length equals 16 residues. From germline, CDR1 is SGDLS and CDR2 YYNGEE.